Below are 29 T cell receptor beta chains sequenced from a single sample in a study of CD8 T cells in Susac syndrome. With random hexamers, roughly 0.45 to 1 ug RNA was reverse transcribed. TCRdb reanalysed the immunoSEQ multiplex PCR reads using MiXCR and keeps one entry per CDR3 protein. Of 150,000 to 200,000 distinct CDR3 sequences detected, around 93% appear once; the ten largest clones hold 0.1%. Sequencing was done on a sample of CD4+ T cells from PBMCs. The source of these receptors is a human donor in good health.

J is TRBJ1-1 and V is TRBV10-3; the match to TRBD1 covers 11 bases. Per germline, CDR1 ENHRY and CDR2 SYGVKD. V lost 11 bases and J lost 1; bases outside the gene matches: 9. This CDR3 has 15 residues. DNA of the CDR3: TGTGCCGCCGGGGGGACAGGGGGATCGAACACTGAAGCTTTCTTT. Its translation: CAAGGTGGSNTEAFF.

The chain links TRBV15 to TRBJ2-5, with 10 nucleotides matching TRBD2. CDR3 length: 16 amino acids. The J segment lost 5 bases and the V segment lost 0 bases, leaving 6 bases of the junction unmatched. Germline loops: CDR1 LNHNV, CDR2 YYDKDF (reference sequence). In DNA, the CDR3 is TGTGCCACCAGCAGAGACCTAGCGGGGGCCGGGGAGACCCAGTACTTC. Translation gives CATSRDLAGAGETQYF.

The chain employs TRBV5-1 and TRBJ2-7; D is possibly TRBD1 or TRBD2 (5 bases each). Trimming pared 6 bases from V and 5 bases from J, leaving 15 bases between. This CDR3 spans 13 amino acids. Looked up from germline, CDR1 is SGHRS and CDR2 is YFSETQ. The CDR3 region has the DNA TGCGCCAGCAACGGACACGGAGGCGACGAGCAGTACTTC. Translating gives CASNGHGGDEQYF.

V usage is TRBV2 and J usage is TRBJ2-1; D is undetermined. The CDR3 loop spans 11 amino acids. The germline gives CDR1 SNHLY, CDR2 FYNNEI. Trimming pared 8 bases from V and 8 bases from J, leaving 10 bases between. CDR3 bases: TGTGCCAGCGACGCCGTTCATGAGCAGTTCTTC. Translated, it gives CASDAVHEQFF.

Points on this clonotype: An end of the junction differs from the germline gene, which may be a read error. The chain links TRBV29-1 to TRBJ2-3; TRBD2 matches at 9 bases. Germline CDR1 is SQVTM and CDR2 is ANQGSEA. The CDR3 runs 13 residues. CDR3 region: CSLRGGRSDTHYF. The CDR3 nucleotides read TGCAGCTTGCGGGGGGGCCGGTCAGATACGCATTATTTT.

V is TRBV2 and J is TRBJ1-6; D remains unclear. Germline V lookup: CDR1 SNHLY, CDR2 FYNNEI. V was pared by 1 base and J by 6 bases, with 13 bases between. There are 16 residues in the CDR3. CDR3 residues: CASSEDRAVRNSPLHF. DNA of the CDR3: TGTGCCAGCAGTGAAGATAGGGCCGTCCGTAATTCACCCCTCCACTTT.

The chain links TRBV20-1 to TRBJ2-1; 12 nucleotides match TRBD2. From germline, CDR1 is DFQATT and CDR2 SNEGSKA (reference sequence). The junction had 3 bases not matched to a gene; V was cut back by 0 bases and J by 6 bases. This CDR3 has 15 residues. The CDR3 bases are TGCAGTGCTAGAGATTCTAGCGGGGGGGCCAATGAGCAGTTCTTC. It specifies CSARDSSGGANEQFF.

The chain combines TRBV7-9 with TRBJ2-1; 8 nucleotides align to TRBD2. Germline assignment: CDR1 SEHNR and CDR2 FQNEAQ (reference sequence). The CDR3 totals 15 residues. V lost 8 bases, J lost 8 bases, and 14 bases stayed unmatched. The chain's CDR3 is CASLVGTSDRDEQFF. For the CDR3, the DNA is TGTGCCAGCTTAGTGGGGACTAGTGATCGGGATGAGCAGTTCTTC. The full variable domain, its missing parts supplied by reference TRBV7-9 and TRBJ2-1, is DTGVSQNPRHKITKRGQNVTFRCDPISEHNRLYWYRQTLGQGPEFLTYFQNEAQLEKSRLLSDRFSAERPKGSFSTLEIQRTEQGDSAMYLCASLVGTSDRDEQFFGPGTRLTVL.

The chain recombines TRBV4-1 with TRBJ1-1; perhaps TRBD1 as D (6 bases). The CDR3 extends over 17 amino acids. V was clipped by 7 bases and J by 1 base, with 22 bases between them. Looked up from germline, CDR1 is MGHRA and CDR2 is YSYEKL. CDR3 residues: CASKGLPGAVENTEAFF. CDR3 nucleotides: TGCGCCAGCAAGGGTCTCCCAGGGGCAGTGGAGAACACTGAAGCTTTCTTT.

The CDR3 sequence: CASSLKRDYGYTF. The CDR3 DNA reads as TGTGCCAGCAGTTTGAAAAGGGACTATGGCTACACCTTC. The chain carries TRBV28 and TRBJ1-2; D is undetermined. The CDR3 has 13 residues. CDR1 and CDR2 (germline): MDHEN, SYDVKM. Trimming left V 3 bases short and J 3 bases short, with 8 bases between.

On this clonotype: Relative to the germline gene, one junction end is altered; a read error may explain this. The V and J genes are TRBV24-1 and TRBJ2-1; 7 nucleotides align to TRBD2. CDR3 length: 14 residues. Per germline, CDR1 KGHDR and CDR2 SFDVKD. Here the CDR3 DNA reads TGTGCCACCAGTGATCCCATACTGTCTAGCGGAGGGATCTTC. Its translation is CATSDPILSSGGIF.

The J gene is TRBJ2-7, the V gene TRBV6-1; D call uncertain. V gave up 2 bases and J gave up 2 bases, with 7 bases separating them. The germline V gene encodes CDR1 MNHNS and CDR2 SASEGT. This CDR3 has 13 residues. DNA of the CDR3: TGTGCCAGCAGTGAATTCCGGGCCTACGAGCAGTACTTC. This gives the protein CASSEFRAYEQYF.

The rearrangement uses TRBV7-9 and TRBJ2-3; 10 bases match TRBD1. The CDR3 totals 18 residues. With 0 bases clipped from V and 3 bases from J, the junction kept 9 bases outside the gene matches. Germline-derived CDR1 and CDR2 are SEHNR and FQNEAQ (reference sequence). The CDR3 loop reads CASSLATGTGEKTDTQYF. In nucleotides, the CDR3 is TGTGCCAGCAGCTTAGCGACCGGGACAGGGGAAAAGACAGATACGCAGTATTTT. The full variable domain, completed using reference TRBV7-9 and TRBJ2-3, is DTGVSQNPRHKITKRGQNVTFRCDPISEHNRLYWYRQTLGQGPEFLTYFQNEAQLEKSRLLSDRFSAERPKGSFSTLEIQRTEQGDSAMYLCASSLATGTGEKTDTQYFGPGTRLTVL.

The CDR3 loop reads CASSWATLSSYEQYF. CDR3 coding DNA: TGCGCCAGCAGCTGGGCGACACTGAGCTCCTACGAGCAGTACTTC. The rearrangement uses TRBV5-1 and TRBJ2-7; no clear D gene. V lost 3 bases and J lost 0, with 13 bases in between. The CDR3 runs 15 residues. Germline V gene sequence: CDR1 SGHRS, CDR2 YFSETQ. Full variable domain (rest looked up from reference TRBV5-1 and TRBJ2-7): KAGVTQTPRYLIKTRGQQVTLSCSPISGHRSVSWYQQTPGQGLQFLFEYFSETQRNKGNFPGRFSGRQFSNSRSEMNVSTLELGDSALYLCASSWATLSSYEQYFGPGTRLTVT.

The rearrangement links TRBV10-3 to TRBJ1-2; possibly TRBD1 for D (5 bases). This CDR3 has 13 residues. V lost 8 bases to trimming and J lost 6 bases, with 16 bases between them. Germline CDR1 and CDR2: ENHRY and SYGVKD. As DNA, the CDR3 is TGTGCCATCTGGTCGTACGGGGACGATGGCTACACCTTC. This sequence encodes CAIWSYGDDGYTF.

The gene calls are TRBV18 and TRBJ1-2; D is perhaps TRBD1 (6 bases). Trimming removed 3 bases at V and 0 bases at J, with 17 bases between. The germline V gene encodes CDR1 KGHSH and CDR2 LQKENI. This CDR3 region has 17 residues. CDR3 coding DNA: TGTGCCAGCTCACCGAGCCGAGGACAGACGGCTAACTATGGCTACACCTTC. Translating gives CASSPSRGQTANYGYTF.

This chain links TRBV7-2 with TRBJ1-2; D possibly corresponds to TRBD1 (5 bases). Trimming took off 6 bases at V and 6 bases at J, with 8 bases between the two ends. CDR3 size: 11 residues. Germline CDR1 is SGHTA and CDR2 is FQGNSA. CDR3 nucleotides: TGTGCCAGCAGAAGGGGAAATGGCTACACCTTC. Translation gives CASRRGNGYTF.

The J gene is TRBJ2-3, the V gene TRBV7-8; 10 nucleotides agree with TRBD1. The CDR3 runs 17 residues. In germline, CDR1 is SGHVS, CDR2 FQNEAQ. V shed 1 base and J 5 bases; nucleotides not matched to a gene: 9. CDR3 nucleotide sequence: TGTGCCAGCAGCTTAGTACCATCCCGGGACAGGGGAGATACGCAGTATTTT. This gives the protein CASSLVPSRDRGDTQYF.

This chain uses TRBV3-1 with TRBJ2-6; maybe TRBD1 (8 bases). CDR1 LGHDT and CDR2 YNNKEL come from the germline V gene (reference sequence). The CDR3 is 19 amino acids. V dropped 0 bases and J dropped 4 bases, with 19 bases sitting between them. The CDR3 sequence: CASSQERTGRGGGANVLTF. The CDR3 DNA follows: TGTGCCAGCAGCCAAGAAAGGACAGGGAGGGGTGGCGGGGCCAACGTCCTGACTTTC.

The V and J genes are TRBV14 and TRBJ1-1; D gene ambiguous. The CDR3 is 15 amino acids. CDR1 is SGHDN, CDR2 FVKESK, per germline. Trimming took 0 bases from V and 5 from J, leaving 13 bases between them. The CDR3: CASSQDLGGWTEAFF. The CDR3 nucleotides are TGTGCCAGCAGCCAAGATCTAGGAGGTTGGACTGAAGCTTTCTTT.

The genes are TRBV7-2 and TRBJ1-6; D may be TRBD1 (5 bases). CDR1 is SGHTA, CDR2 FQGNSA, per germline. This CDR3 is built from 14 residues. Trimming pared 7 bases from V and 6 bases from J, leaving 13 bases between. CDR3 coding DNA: TGTGCCAGCACCAGGGATAGGAGTAATTCACCCCTCCACTTT. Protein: CASTRDRSNSPLHF. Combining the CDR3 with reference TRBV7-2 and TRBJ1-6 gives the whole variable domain GAGVSQSPSNKVTEKGKDVELRCDPISGHTALYWYRQSLGQGLEFLIYFQGNSAPDKSGLPSDRFSAERTGGSVSTLTIQRTQQEDSAVYLCASTRDRSNSPLHFGNGTRLTVT.

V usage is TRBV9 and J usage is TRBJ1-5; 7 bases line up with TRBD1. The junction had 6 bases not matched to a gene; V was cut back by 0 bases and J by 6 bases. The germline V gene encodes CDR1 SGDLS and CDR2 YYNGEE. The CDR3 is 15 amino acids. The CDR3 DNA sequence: TGTGCCAGCAGCGTAGGGCAGGGGGTTGGTCAGCCCCAGCATTTT. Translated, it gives CASSVGQGVGQPQHF.

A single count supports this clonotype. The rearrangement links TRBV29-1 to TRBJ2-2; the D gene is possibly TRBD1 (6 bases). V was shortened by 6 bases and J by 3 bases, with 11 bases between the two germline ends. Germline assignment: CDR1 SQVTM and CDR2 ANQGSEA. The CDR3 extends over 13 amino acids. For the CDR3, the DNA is TGCAGCGTACAGGGAGTTGACACCGGGGAGCTGTTTTTT. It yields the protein CSVQGVDTGELFF.

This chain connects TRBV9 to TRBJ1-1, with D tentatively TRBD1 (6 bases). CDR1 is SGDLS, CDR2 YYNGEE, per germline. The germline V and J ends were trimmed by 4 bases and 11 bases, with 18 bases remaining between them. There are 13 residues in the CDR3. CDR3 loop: CASSFRQASEAFF. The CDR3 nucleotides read TGTGCCAGCAGCTTCCGACAGGCGAGCGAGGCTTTCTTT.

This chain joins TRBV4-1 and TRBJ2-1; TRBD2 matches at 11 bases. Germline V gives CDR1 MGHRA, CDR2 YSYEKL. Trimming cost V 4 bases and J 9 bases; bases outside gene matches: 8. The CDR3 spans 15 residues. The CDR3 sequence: CASSPGVAGGREQFF. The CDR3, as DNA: TGCGCCAGCAGCCCCGGTGTAGCGGGGGGGCGTGAGCAGTTCTTC.

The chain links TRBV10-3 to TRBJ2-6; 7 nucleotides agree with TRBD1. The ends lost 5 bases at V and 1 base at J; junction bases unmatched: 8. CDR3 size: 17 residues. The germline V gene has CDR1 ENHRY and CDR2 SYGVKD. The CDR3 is CAISTSGGRSGANVLTF. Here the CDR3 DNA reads TGTGCCATCAGTACTTCAGGGGGAAGGTCTGGGGCCAACGTCCTGACTTTC.

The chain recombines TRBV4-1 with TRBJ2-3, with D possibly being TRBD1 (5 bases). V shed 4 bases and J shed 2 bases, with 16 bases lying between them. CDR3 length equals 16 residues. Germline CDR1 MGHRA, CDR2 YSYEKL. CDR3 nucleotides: TGCGCCAGCAGCCCGAACCCCCGGACACCCACAGATACGCAGTATTTT. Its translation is CASSPNPRTPTDTQYF.

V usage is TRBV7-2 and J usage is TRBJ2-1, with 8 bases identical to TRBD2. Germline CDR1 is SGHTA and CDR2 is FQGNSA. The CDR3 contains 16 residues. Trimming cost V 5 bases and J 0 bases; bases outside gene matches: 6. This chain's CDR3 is CASSPNGGVSYNEQFF. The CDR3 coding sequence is TGTGCCAGCAGCCCGAACGGGGGGGTCTCCTACAATGAGCAGTTCTTC.

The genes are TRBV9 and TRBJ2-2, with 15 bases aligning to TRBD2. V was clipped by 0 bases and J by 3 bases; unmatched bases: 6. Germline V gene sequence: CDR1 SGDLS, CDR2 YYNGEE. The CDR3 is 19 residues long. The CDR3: CASSVVGLAGGPDTGELFF. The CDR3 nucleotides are TGTGCCAGCAGCGTAGTTGGACTAGCGGGGGGGCCGGACACCGGGGAGCTGTTTTTT.